The present TCR beta chain was sequenced within a study of blood T cells in healthy people across ages. Then a second PCR, running about 6 to 12 cycles, was carried out with a sample-barcoded 5' primer and a J-beta primer mix. Using its own MiXCR run on the 5' RACE reads, TCRdb lists one record per CDR3 protein. The sample gives over 700,000 distinct CDR3 sequences, 25% of which show up once; under 9.5% is in the top ten. The CDR3 has 16 residues. CDR1 is MNHNS and CDR2 is SASEGT in the germline V gene. V shed 2 bases and J 0 bases; nucleotides not matched to a gene: 6. The same data also went into a second study, on T cells of mothers and their children.

This receptor was identified in a boy younger than 18 in good health. V is TRBV6-1 and J is TRBJ2-7; TRBD2 matches at 8 bases. Sequenced sample: blood. CDR3 coding DNA: TGTGCCAGCAGTGAACGAGCGGGGGACTACTCCTACGAGCAGTACTTC. Its translation: CASSERAGDYSYEQYF.